The present entry profiles one TCR beta chain with its context. Its antigen is still unknown. No clone much larger than this one lies a single base away; base qualities are absent. The cohort was made up of roughly 670 healthy bone marrow donors. All cohort members were sampled while nominally healthy, although unrecorded immune exposures were likely present. The donor was CMV seronegative and belonged to the group of 380 or so seronegative cohort members. Each donor provided a peripheral blood sample, and peripheral blood mononuclear cells were used for TCR beta sequencing. The Qiagen DNeasy Blood Extraction Kit was used to extract genomic DNA from the blood cell samples. The protocol used for the library was the immunoSEQ multiplex PCR assay. The multiplex PCR relied on a mix of 60 forward primers for TCR Vbeta segments and 13 reverse primers for TCR Jbeta segments. Amplification of the CDR3 region of rearranged TCR beta genes was performed with a multiplex PCR assay on genomic DNA. On the Illumina HiSeq System, the amplified TCR beta libraries were sequenced as 87-base-pair reads. In the authors' own workflow: Across the 700 or so repertoires, a later analysis counted some 81 million unique TCR beta chains, about 10 million of which were shared by at least two donors. To remove PCR and sequencing errors, raw reads were error-corrected and collapsed into unique sequences using a nearest-neighbor algorithm that merged closely related sequences. To assign V, D and J gene segments, CDR3 sequences were aligned to IMGT reference sequences. For a sequence to be retained, a match of at least six nucleotides to both a V gene segment and a J gene segment was required. A rearrangement was called productive if the CDR3 had no stop codons and remained in frame with V and J, and every other rearrangement was called non-productive. CDR3 was defined by IMGT convention, running from the second conserved V-encoded cysteine to the conserved J-encoded phenylalanine. The earlier analysis of 450 to 750 of the donors excluded any sequence lacking an unambiguous match to a single V gene segment. In an earlier analysis of a few hundred of the donors, V segments were called functional above 56.7% productive rearrangements and were called segregating when the between-donor standard deviation exceeded 5%. To diagnose cytomegalovirus status from the catalog of TCR beta chain sequences, a statistical classification framework was built. In a later analysis, V and J genes were assigned by comparing TCR nucleotide sequences against IMGT/GENE-DB human TR gene sequences. Using the TCRdist pipeline, a later analysis assigned CDR3 sequences along with most-parsimonious VDJ recombination scenarios. In a later analysis, each TCR beta chain was defined by its CDR3 amino acid sequence together with its V-gene family, and reads without a unique V-gene family were excluded. In a later analysis, fewer than 650 highly shared, low-generation-probability nucleotide sequences were removed to address suspected cross-contamination and a sequencing artifact. In a later analysis, a clonal expansion index for each public chain was calculated from normalized within-repertoire ranks of inferred template counts. In a later analysis, generation probabilities were computed using a VDJ recombination model fitted to out-of-frame rearrangements, and the results were checked against IGoR. Hypergeometric tests were used in a later analysis to score TCR-TCR, TCR-HLA and TCR-CMV co-occurrence, with a repertoire-size bias correction applied to the TCR pairs. False discovery rates were estimated in a later analysis by permuting HLA or CMV assignments 20 times. A later analysis grouped co-occurring TCRs with DBSCAN, adding TCRdist sequence similarity when clustering within HLA-allele-positive subsets. Repertoires with fewer than 30,000 or more than 120,000 public chains were left out of co-occurrence clustering, as were a few repertoires with anomalous nucleotide sharing. TCRdb carries this immuneACCESS record with in-frame sequences only. Its versions omit some clonotypes, under half of them owing to an unresolved V gene in the studies checked, with the rest unexplained. That table is the source of V, J and clone size, and D and trimming were worked out from the DNA. In all, the sample holds around 150,000 clones, and roughly 77% of those were seen once. The leading ten clones occupy under 2% of the sample.

These data come from a study of cytomegalovirus exposure and HLA in healthy donors (dated by TCRdb to 2015 to 2018). For the wider study: An earlier analysis of 587 of the donors reported roughly 270 Gb of sequence data and about 100 million unique TCR beta sequences from about 179 million T cells. To decide whether each TCR beta V gene segment behaved as functional or pseudogenic, an earlier analysis of some 570 of the donors relied on high-throughput TCR beta sequencing. All discovery cohort repertoires had been generated using a single sequencing platform. To study patterns of TCR occurrence, a later analysis re-analyzed previously published TCR beta repertoires from 666 donors and added high-resolution HLA genotyping. Several DR-DQ haplotypes were treated as single units for association and clustering because of strong linkage in the cohort. The study aimed to test whether signatures of past pathogen exposure could be identified by cataloging public T cell receptors. Along with the approximately 650-subject first cohort, a separate validation cohort of over a hundred different subjects was used. The genetic ancestry cluster associated with self-reported Caucasian donors included 81% of the 398 genotyped donors. Donor age, sex, ethnicity and CMV serostatus were compiled together with the repertoire data. Among roughly 400 genotyped donors of the cohort, an average of around 250,000 unique TCR beta nucleotide sequences was sequenced per donor, of which 15% to 20% were non-productive. Roughly 320 gigabases of sequencing data and around 80 million unique TCR sequences made up an early release that covered roughly 670 HLA-typed donors. The T cell repertoires of 670 or so subjects were profiled by immunosequencing and related to cytomegalovirus serostatus. Typing coverage varied by locus: roughly 629-630 donors for A, B, C, DRB1 and DQB1; approximately 500 for DQA1; approximately 570 for DPA1; 450 to 480 for DPB1. Rather than using new phenotypic data, the later analysis identified candidate immune exposures from TCR beta sequences and from how often those sequences occurred across donors. Genome-wide SNP genotypes for about 60% of the 666 donors were used in a later genetic analysis, which treated that subset as a discovery cohort. Class I and class II HLA loci were covered by the typing at four-digit resolution. To predict cytomegalovirus infection status, the study brought together high-throughput TCR immunosequencing, statistical association of individual TCRs with disease status, and machine learning.

The paper as a whole reports these results and caveats: A cluster of highly shared sequence variants was judged likely to be a technical artifact of the sequencing pipeline. The authors suggested that the approach could potentially be generalized to other disease states and immunological phenotypes. Only TCR beta chains were sequenced in this cohort, and the absence of alpha or paired-chain data limited detectable features. The classifier was reported to diagnose cytomegalovirus status with high specificity and sensitivity in both the original and validation cohorts. Presence/absence analyses assumed roughly uniform sequencing depth across donors, an assumption that may not hold. When HLA alleles, especially DR and DQ, strongly co-occurred, attributing TCR associations to individual alleles was difficult. A further reported finding was that TCR beta sequences accurately predicted the HLA-A and HLA-B alleles for most subjects in the first cohort. Linkage disequilibrium might explain the correlated functional status among segregating V segments, but an unknown experimental factor could not be excluded. Compared with equally common non-associated chains, HLA-associated TCR beta chains in a later analysis were more clonally expanded and had lower generation probabilities. HLA typing was unavailable for some donors at each locus, so association tests used only the typed subset. While some public TCRs were present in many individuals, most TCR sequences turned up only very rarely across donors. A few of the identified cytomegalovirus-associated TCR beta chains were confirmed in vitro to be specific for cytomegalovirus antigens. The only immune exposure information available for the cohort was CMV serostatus. Because counts were too low, about 15 rarely observed V segments, including chromosome 9 orphons, were left out of the earlier analysis of roughly 600 of the donors. Several of the top co-occurrence clusters appeared to be linked to parvovirus B19, influenza, CMV and Epstein-Barr virus, according to a later analysis. The study listed approximately 150 TCR beta chains as associated with cytomegalovirus. Specific HLA alleles were associated with roughly 16,000 TCR beta sequences at a false discovery rate of 0.05 in a later analysis. V-gene and J-gene trimming of TCR beta chains was associated with a missense DCLRE1C variant in a later genetic analysis, and the association was replicated in an independent cohort. A later analysis found that most CMV-associated TCR beta chains appeared HLA-restricted, with HLA associations seemingly driven largely by CMV exposure. According to a later genetic analysis, donors in an Asian-associated ancestry cluster had fewer N-insertions in productive TCRs than the approximately 650-donor mean. In a later analysis, the rate of TCR association differed among HLA loci, with DRB1 alleles having the most associated TCRs and HLA-C alleles having the fewest. In an earlier analysis of around 600 of the donors, most TCR beta V segments appeared in productive rearrangements about 87% or about 30% of the time, broadly matching IMGT annotations.

The sequence came from a woman under 30 in good health and CMV-seronegative. Sequencing was carried out using PBMCs.

The nucleotide sequence is given as TGTGCCAGCAGTTTCGGCCGAGGGCGGCCCATACCGTACCAAGAGACCCAGTACTTC. It is translated as CASSFGRGRPIPYQETQYF. The rearrangement joined TRBV28 to TRBJ2-5; a tentative D match to TRBD2 spans 5 bases. CDR1 and CDR2 were assigned from the germline V gene as MDHEN and SYDVKM. The V end loses 3 bases and the J end loses 0 bases, and a stretch of 23 bases separates them. Spanning cysteine to phenylalanine, the CDR3 consists of 19 amino acids. Only the CDR3 DNA stays, 57 bases, in frame from base 1.